This TCR beta chain was captured by sequencing in a study of CD8 T cells in Susac syndrome. RNA was extracted with the RNeasy kit, and a quantity of about 0.45 to 1 ug was reverse transcribed using random hexamers. TCRdb re-derived calls from the immunoSEQ multiplex PCR reads in MiXCR, one entry per CDR3 protein. This sample yields 150,000 to 200,000 distinct CDR3 sequences, of which 93% are seen a single time; approximately 0.14% belongs to the top ten. Germline values: CDR1 SQVTM, CDR2 ANQGSEA. V lost 5 bases, J lost 2 bases, and 13 bases lay in between. The CDR3 extends over 15 amino acids. This rearrangement joins TRBV29-1 to TRBJ2-6; TRBD2 is a possible D gene (7 bases). The source is a human donor in good health. The sample comprised CD4+ T cells from PBMCs. The CDR3, as DNA: TGCAGCGTTAGCGGGAACAGGGCTGGGGCCAACGTCCTGACTTTC. This translates into CSVSGNRAGANVLTF.